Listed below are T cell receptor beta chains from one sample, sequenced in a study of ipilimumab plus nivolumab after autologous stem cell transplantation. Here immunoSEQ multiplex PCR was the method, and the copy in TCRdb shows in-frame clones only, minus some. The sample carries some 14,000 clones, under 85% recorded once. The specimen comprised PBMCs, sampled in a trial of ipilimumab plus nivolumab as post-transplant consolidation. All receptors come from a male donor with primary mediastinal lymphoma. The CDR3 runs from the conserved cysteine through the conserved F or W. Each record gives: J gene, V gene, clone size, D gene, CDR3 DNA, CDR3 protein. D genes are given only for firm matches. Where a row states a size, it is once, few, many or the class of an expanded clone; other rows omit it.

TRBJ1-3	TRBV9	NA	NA	TGTGCCAGCAGCGTAGAGAGGTTGGGCTCTGGAAACACCATATATTTT	CASSVERLGSGNTIYF
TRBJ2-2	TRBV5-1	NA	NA	TGCGCCAGCAGCTTGTACCCCGGGGAGCTGTTTTTT	CASSLYPGELFF
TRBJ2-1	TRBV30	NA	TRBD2	TGTGCCTGGAGTGTACTGGGTAGCGGGGGGGCCAATGAGCAGTTCTTC	CAWSVLGSGGANEQFF
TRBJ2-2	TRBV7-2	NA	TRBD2	TGTGCCAGCAGCCCGCGGGGGGGGAACACCGGGGAGCTGTTTTTT	CASSPRGGNTGELFF
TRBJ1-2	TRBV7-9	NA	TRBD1	TGTGCCAGCAGCCCCGGACAGGGGGGCTACACCTTC	CASSPGQGGYTF
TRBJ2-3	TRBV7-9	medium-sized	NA	TGTGCCAGCAGCTTTCCAAGGGATACGCAGTATTTT	CASSFPRDTQYF
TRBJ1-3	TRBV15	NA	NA	TGTGCCACCAGCAGAGAGACGGGGAGGGGAAACACCATATATTTT	CATSRETGRGNTIYF
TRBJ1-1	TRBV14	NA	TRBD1	TGTGCCAGCAGCCAGTACCGGGACAGTAAAGCTTTCTTT	CASSQYRDSKAFF
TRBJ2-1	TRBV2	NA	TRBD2	TGTGCCAGCAGTGAACAGGGACTAGCGGGGACCGATGAGCAGTTCTTC	CASSEQGLAGTDEQFF
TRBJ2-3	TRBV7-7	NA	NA	TGTGCTAGCAGCTTAGGGCTAGCTAGCACAGATACGCAGTATTTT	CASSLGLASTDTQYF
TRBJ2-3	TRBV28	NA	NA	TGTGCCAGCAGTTCCCTCAGCGGGCGATTCACAGATACGCAGTATTTT	CASSSLSGRFTDTQYF
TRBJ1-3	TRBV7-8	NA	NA	TGTGCCAGCAGCCCAGTAGGGGGACGGAACTCTGGAAACACCATATATTTT	CASSPVGGRNSGNTIYF
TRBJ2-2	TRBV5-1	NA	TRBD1	TGCGCCAGCAGCTCACCCAGACAGGGGGCGACCGGGGAGCTGTTTTTT	CASSSPRQGATGELFF
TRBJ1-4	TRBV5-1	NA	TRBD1	TGCGCCAGCAGCACTGGACAGGGGAATAATGAAAAACTGTTTTTT	CASSTGQGNNEKLFF
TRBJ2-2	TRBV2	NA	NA	TGTGCCAGCAGAGCACAGGGAACGGCGAACACCGGGGAGCTGTTTTTT	CASRAQGTANTGELFF
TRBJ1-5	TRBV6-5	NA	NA	TGTGCCAGCAGTTACGCCTGGGGGAGCAATCAGCCCCAGCATTTT	CASSYAWGSNQPQHF
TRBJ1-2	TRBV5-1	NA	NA	TGCGCCAGCAGCTTGGCCGGTGACTATGGCTACACCTTC	CASSLAGDYGYTF
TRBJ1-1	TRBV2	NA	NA	TGTGCCAGCAGGCCCCCTTTGGTGGGCACTGAAGCTTTCTTT	CASRPPLVGTEAFF
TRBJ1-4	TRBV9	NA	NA	TGTGCCAGCAAAAGTGGACAAAATGAAAAACTGTTTTTT	CASKSGQNEKLFF
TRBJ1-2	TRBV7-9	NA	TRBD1	TGTGCCAGCAGCCCCATGACGGGACAGGGGTATGGCTACACCTTC	CASSPMTGQGYGYTF
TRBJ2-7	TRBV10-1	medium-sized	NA	TGCGCCAGCAGTGAGGCACCCGGGACCTGGGACGAGCAGTACTTC	CASSEAPGTWDEQYF
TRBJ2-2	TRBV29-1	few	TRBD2	TGCAGCGTTGGTTCCGGACTAGCGGGAGGGGCGGGTAGCACCGGGGAGCTGTTTTTT	CSVGSGLAGGAGSTGELFF
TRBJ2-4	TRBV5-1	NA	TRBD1	TGCGCCAGCAGCTTGACAGGGGAAAACATTCAGTACTTC	CASSLTGENIQYF
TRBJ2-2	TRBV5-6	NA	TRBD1	TGTGCCAGCAGCCTTGGACAGGGGGCCGGGGAGCTGTTTTTT	CASSLGQGAGELFF
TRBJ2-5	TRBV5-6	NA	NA	TGTGCCCGCAGCTTGGGGGGGGCAGTACTCCAAGAGACCCAGTACTTC	CARSLGGAVLQETQYF
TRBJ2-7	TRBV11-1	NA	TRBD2	TGTGCCAGCAGCTTAACTAGCGGGACCCCCTACGAGCAGTACTTC	CASSLTSGTPYEQYF
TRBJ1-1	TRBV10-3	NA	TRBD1	TGTGCCATCGGGGGACAGGCGAACACTGAAGCTTTCTTT	CAIGGQANTEAFF
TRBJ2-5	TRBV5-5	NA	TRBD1	TGTGCCAGCAGCTTAAGGACAGGGGCGGGGGAGACCCAGTACTTC	CASSLRTGAGETQYF
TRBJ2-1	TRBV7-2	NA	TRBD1	TGTGCCAGCAGCCACACGGACAGGGGCGGTGAGCAGTTCTTC	CASSHTDRGGEQFF
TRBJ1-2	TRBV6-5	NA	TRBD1	TGTGCCAGCAGTTACTACCCCGGGACAGCCGGCTACACCTTC	CASSYYPGTAGYTF
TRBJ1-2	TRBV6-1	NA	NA	TGTGCCAGCAGTGCCGGACCCCGGAACGGCTACACCTTC	CASSAGPRNGYTF
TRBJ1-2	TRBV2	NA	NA	TGTGCCAGCAGTGACAACCCACGCGGCTACACCTTC	CASSDNPRGYTF
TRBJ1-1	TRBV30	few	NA	TGTGCCTGGAGTTTTGGGGGCGCGACTGAAGCTTTCTTT	CAWSFGGATEAFF
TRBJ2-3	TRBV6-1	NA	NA	TGTGCCAGCAGCCCGACCCCTGCTAGCACAGATACGCAGTATTTT	CASSPTPASTDTQYF
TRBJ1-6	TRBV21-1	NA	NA	TGTGCCAGCAGCAATCTCGACTTT	CASSNLDF
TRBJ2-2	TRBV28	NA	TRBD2	TGTGCCAGCAGTCGCCCCCTAGCGGGGGGGCCAACCGGGGAGCTGTTTTTT	CASSRPLAGGPTGELFF
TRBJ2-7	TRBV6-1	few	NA	TGTGCCAGCAGACTAGGCCCAAACTACGAGCAGTACTTC	CASRLGPNYEQYF
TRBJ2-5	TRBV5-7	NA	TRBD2	TGTGCCAGCAGCTTAAGGGGACTAGATGGGCAAGAGACCCAGTACTTC	CASSLRGLDGQETQYF
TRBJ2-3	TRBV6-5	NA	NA	TGTGCCAGCAGTTACGGGCCCCCGGGAGATACGCAGTATTTT	CASSYGPPGDTQYF
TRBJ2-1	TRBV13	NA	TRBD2	TGTGCCAGCAGCTTATGGGCGGCGGGGGGGCTCCATGAGCAGTTCTTC	CASSLWAAGGLHEQFF
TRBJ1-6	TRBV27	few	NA	TGTGCCAGCAAAAAAGGGAGGCACTCACCCCTCCACTTT	CASKKGRHSPLHF
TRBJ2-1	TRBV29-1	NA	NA	TGCAGCCTCTATTTGATCAGGGCGACAGAGAGCTCCTACAATGAGCAGTTCTTC	CSLYLIRATESSYNEQFF
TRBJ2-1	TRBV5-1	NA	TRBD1	TGCGCCAGCAGCTTGGGGCAGGGGGCCGGGAATGAGCAGTTCTTC	CASSLGQGAGNEQFF
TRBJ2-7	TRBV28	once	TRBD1	TGTGCCAGCAGTTCCCCAGGGGGTAGGGTCTACGAGCAGTACTTC	CASSSPGGRVYEQYF
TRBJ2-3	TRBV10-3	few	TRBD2	TGTGCCGTCGCATTAGCGGGAGTGAAAGATACGCAGTATTTT	CAVALAGVKDTQYF
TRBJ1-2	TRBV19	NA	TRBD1	TGTGCCAGTAGTACCGGGACAGGGGGCGCAATCGGTGGCTACACCTTC	CASSTGTGGAIGGYTF
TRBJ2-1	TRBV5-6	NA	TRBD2	TGTGCCAGCAGCTTGGCCCGGGGCCTAGCGGACAATGAGCAGTTCTTC	CASSLARGLADNEQFF
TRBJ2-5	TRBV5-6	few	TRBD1	TGTGCCAGCACAGGGACAGGGATCACCACCCAAGAGACCCAGTACTTC	CASTGTGITTQETQYF
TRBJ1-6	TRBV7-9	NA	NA	TGTGCCAGCAGCAACGGATCACCCCTCCACTTT	CASSNGSPLHF
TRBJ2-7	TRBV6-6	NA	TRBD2	TGTGCCAGCAGTTACGGGGAGGGAATAGATGCGCAGTACTTC	CASSYGEGIDAQYF
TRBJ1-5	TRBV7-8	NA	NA	TGTGCCAGCAGCTTAGGTCTAACAAGGGATCAGCCCCAGCATTTT	CASSLGLTRDQPQHF
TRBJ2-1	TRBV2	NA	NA	TGTGCCAGCAGTGACCCGGGAGCTGTTGTTGGGGATGAGCAGTTCTTC	CASSDPGAVVGDEQFF
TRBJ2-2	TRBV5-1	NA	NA	TGCGCCAGCAGCTTGGGGGGCACAGGGACCGGGGAGCTGTTTTTT	CASSLGGTGTGELFF